Below are 2 T cell receptor beta chains sequenced from a single sample in a study of T cell clonotyping in hematopoietic cell transplantation. TCRdb's copy holds only in-frame clones and misses some; the assay was immunoSEQ multiplex PCR. The sample carries about 13,000 clones, 75% to 90% recorded once. Indicated time point: recipient sample about 28 days before transplant, after cytoreduction. The sequenced sample was peripheral blood mononuclear cells, obtained before stem cell transplant. These receptors originate from a man between 60 and 75 years old with acute myeloid leukemia. Some clones in this sample may be carry-over from other donors' samples.

J is TRBJ1-2 and V is TRBV11-2, with D possibly matching TRBD1 (6 bases). Trimming stripped 5 bases from V and 4 bases from J, with 14 bases between. This CDR3 is built from 14 residues. The germline CDR1 and CDR2 sequences are SGHAT and FQNNGV. The CDR3 sequence: CASSPITGPYGYTF. The CDR3, as DNA: TGTGCCAGCAGCCCCATCACAGGGCCCTATGGCTACACCTTC. Filled out from reference TRBV11-2 and TRBJ1-2, the complete variable domain reads EAGVAQSPRYKIIEKRQSVAFWCNPISGHATLYWYQQILGQGPKLLIQFQNNGVVDDSQLPKDRFSAERLKGVDSTLKIQPAKLEDSAVYLCASSPITGPYGYTFGSGTRLTVV.

The genes are TRBV30 and TRBJ2-7; 7 bases are shared with TRBD1. The length of the CDR3 is 12 residues. Germline values: CDR1 GTSNPN, CDR2 SVGIG (reference sequence). The ends lost 4 bases at V and 2 bases at J; junction bases unmatched: 2. The CDR3 nucleotides are TGTGCCTGGAACACAGGGGCCTACGAGCAGTACTTC. It is translated as CAWNTGAYEQYF.